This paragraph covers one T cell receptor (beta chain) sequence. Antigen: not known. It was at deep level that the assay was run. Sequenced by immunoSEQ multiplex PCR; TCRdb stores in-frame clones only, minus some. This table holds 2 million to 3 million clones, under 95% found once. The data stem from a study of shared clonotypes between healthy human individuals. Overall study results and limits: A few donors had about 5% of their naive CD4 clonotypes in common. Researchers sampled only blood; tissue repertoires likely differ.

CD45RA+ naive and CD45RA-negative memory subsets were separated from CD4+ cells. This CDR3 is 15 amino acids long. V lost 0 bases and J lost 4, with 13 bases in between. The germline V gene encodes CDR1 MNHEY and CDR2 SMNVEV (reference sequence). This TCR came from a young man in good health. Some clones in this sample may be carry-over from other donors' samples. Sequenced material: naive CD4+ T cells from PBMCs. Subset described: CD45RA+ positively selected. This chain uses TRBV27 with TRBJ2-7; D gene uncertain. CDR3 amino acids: CASSLSPTVNYEQYF. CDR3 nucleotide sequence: TGTGCCAGCAGTTTATCGCCCACTGTGAATTACGAGCAGTACTTC.